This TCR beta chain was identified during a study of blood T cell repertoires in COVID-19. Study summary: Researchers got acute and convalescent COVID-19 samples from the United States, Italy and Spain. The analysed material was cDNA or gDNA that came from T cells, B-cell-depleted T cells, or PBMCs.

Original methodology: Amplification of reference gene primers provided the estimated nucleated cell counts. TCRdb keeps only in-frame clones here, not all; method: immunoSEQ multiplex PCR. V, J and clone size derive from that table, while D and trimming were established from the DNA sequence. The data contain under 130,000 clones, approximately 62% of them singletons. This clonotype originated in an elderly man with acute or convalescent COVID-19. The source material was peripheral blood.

In DNA, the CDR3 is TGTGCCAGCTCACATAGCGGCGCGAACACCGGGGAGCTGTTTTTT. The encoded protein is CASSHSGANTGELFF. The genes are TRBV18 and TRBJ2-2, with D possibly matching TRBD2 (6 bases). CDR3 length equals 15 residues. V lost 4 bases and J lost 0, with 9 bases in between. Germline loops: CDR1 KGHSH, CDR2 LQKENI.